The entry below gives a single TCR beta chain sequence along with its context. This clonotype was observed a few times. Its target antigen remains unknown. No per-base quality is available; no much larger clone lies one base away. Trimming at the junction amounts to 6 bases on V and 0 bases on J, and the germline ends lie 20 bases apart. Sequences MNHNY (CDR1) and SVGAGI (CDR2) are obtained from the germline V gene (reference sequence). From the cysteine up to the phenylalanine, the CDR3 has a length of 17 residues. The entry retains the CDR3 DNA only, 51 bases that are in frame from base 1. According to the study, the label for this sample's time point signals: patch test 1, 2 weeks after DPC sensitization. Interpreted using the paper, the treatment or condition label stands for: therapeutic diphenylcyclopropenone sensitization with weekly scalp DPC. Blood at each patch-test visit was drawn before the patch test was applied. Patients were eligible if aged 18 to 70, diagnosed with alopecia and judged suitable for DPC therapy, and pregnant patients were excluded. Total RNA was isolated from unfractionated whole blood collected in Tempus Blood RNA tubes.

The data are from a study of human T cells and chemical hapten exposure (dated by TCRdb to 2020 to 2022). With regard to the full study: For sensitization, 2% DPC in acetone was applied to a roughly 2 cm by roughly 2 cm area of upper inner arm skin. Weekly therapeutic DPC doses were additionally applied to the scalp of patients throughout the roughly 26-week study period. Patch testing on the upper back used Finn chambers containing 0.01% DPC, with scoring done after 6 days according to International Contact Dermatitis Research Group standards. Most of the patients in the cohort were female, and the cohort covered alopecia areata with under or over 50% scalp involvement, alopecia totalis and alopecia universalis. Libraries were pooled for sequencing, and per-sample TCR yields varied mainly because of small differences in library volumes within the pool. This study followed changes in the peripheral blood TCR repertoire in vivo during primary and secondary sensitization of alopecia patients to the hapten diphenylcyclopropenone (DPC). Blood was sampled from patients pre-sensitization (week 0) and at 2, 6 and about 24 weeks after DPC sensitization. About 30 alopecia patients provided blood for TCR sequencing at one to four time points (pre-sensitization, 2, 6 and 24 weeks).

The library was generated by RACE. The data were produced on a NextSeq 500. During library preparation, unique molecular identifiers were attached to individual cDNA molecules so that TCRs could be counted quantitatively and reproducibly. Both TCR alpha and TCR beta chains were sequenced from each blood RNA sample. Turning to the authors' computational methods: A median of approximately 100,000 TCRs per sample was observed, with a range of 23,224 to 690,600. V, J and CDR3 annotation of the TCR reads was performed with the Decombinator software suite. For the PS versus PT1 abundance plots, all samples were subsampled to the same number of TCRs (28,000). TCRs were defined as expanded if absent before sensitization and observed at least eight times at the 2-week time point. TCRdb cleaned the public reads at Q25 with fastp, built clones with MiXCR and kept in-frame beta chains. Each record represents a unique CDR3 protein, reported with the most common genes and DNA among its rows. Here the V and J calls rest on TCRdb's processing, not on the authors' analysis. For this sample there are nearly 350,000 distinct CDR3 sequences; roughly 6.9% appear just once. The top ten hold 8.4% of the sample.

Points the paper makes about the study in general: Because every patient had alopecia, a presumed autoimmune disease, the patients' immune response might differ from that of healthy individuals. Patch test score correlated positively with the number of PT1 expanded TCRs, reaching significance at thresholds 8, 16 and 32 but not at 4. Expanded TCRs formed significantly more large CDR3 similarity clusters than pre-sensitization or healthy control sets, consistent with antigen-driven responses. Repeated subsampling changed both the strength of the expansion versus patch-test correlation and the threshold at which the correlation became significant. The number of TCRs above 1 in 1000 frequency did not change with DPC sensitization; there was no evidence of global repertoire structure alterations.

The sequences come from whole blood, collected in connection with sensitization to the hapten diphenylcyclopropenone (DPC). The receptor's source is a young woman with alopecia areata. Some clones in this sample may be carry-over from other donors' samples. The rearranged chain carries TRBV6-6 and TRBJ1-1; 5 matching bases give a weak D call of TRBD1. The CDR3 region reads CASRRGRNDFMNTEAFF. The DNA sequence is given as TGTGCCAGCAGACGGGGACGGAATGACTTTATGAACACTGAAGCTTTCTTT.